This T cell receptor beta chain was identified during a study of OX40 agonist ivuxolimab in advanced cancers. Overall study findings and caveats: No determination was made of the antigen specificity of the expanded peripheral T cells. At doses 0.1 to 3.0 mg/kg, CD4+ and CD8+ clones expanded.

Here immunoSEQ multiplex PCR was the method, and the copy in TCRdb shows in-frame clones only, minus some. The sample includes under 85,000 clones, more than 75% of them seen just once. Systemic immunosuppression or a history of autoimmune disease excluded patients. The V and J ends lost 5 bases and 2 bases respectively, with 13 bases between them. CDR3 length: 14 residues. CDR1 SGHVS and CDR2 FNYEAQ come from the germline V gene. With regard to this clone: Its antigen is unknown.

The material was CD4+ or CD8+ T cells sorted from blood, obtained in a trial of the OX40 agonist ivuxolimab. This sequence originates from an adult with an advanced solid tumor such as melanoma, head and neck, liver or kidney cancer. This chain links TRBV7-6 with TRBJ2-7; possibly TRBD2 for D (5 bases). In DNA form, the CDR3 reads TGTGCCAGCAGCAACGGACGGGGAACCTACGAGCAGTACTTC. Translated: CASSNGRGTYEQYF.